A single T cell receptor beta chain is shown here with its context. The sample comes from a study of shared clonotypes between healthy human individuals. Germline CDR1 and CDR2: SGHNT and YENEEA. The CDR3 extends over 15 amino acids. Trimming removed 3 bases at V and 5 bases at J, with 16 bases between. The assay was immunoSEQ multiplex PCR, and TCRdb's table has in-frame clones only and misses some. The sample holds about 680,000 clones, roughly 78% seen once. The clonotype was recovered from a woman in her 30s in good health. This chain joins TRBV11-3 and TRBJ2-5, with D perhaps matching TRBD1 or TRBD2 (5 bases each). The sample comprised memory CD4+ T cells sorted from blood. The sample's subset: CD45RA-negative fraction. The CDR3 loop reads CASSLGDGHTETQYF. CDR3 nucleotides: TGTGCCAGCAGCTTGGGGGACGGCCATACGGAGACCCAGTACTTC.